The 10 T cell receptor beta chains listed next were all sequenced from one sample in a study of shared T cell receptors in the human thymus. Method: immunoSEQ multiplex PCR; TCRdb's copy keeps in-frame clones and lacks some. Among just under 550,000 clones listed, around 78% were seen once. The sample was also linked to a second study, of human thymus T cells.

Sequencing used thymocytes. Receptor source: a boy in the first two years of life with a congenital heart defect.

V and J are TRBV5-1 and TRBJ2-4, with D possibly matching TRBD2 (6 bases). The CDR3 is 17 residues long. Germline V CDR1 and CDR2: SGHRS, YFSETQ. Trimming cost V 2 bases and J 3 bases, with 18 bases left between them. This CDR3 reads CASSFVSPQGGKNIQYF. The CDR3 coding sequence is TGCGCCAGCAGCTTCGTGTCCCCCCAGGGAGGCAAAAACATTCAGTACTTC. The variable domain in full, with the rest retrieved from reference TRBV5-1 and TRBJ2-4, is KAGVTQTPRYLIKTRGQQVTLSCSPISGHRSVSWYQQTPGQGLQFLFEYFSETQRNKGNFPGRFSGRQFSNSRSEMNVSTLELGDSALYLCASSFVSPQGGKNIQYFGAGTRLSVL.

V gene TRBV7-2 combines with J gene TRBJ2-7; 7 nucleotides line up with TRBD2. The CDR3 spans 16 residues. Germline trimming cut 1 base from V and 4 bases from J; bases unmatched to any gene: 10. Germline assignment: CDR1 SGHTA and CDR2 FQGNSA. In DNA, the CDR3 is TGTGCCAGCAGCTTAGGCCTAGCGGCGCGAAGGTACGAGCAGTACTTC. Amino acids: CASSLGLAARRYEQYF.

This clone has just one count. This chain joins TRBV4-2 and TRBJ1-5, with D possibly TRBD1 on 5 matching bases. CDR1 and CDR2 from the germline V gene are LGHNA and YNFKEQ. This CDR3 contains 18 residues. V lost 4 bases, J lost 5 bases, and 24 bases lay in between. For the CDR3, the DNA is TGTGCCAGCAGCCCCCGGAGGCTGGGGGAGGGTGGTGATCAGCCCCAGCATTTT. The encoded protein is CASSPRRLGEGGDQPQHF.

The chain is built from TRBV6-1 and TRBJ1-4, with TRBD1 as a possible D gene (5 bases). Between the trimmed V and J ends, which lost 4 bases and 7 bases, there was a span of 16 bases. Germline lookup yields CDR1 MNHNS and CDR2 SASEGT. The CDR3 is 15 residues long. CDR3 sequence reads: CASSGAREGAEKLFF. CDR3 coding DNA: TGTGCCAGCAGTGGGGCCAGGGAAGGGGCTGAAAAACTGTTTTTT.

This sequence joins TRBV30 and TRBJ2-3; 7 nucleotides match TRBD1. V shed 0 bases, J shed 1 base, and the junction held 7 bases outside the gene matches. This CDR3 is built from 16 residues. Germline loops: CDR1 GTSNPN, CDR2 SVGIG (reference sequence). This CDR3 is CAWSVRQGLGTDTQYF. In nucleotides, the CDR3 is TGTGCCTGGAGTGTACGACAGGGTTTGGGCACAGATACGCAGTATTTT.

The chain has TRBV7-8 and TRBJ2-6; 7 bases align to TRBD2. This CDR3 has 19 amino acids. Germline V lookup: CDR1 SGHVS, CDR2 FQNEAQ. Losses at the gene ends were 7 bases for V and 2 bases for J; bases not matched to a gene: 17. CDR3 protein: CASTRDGREGLPGANVLTF. Here the CDR3 DNA reads TGTGCCAGCACCAGAGATGGGAGGGAGGGCCTCCCTGGGGCCAACGTCCTGACTTTC.

This chain connects TRBV11-3 to TRBJ2-7; TRBD2 agrees at 9 bases. Germline V gene data show CDR1 as SGHNT and CDR2 as YENEEA. This CDR3 has 16 amino acids. V lost 1 base and J lost 9; bases outside the gene matches: 13. The CDR3 coding sequence is TGTGCCAGCAGCTTAGTAGCTTGGGCGGGAGGGCCGATGCAGTACTTC. As protein: CASSLVAWAGGPMQYF.

The V and J genes are TRBV28 and TRBJ1-1; 11 positions match TRBD1. Per germline, CDR1 MDHEN and CDR2 SYDVKM. The CDR3 is 17 residues long. J lost 3 bases, V lost 5 bases, and 11 bases had no gene match. For the CDR3, the DNA is TGTGCCAGCAGTCCTGGACAGGGGGCGGTGGGGGACACTGAAGCTTTCTTT. It encodes CASSPGQGAVGDTEAFF. The full variable domain, with the rest looked up from reference TRBV28 and TRBJ1-1, is DVKVTQSSRYLVKRTGEKVFLECVQDMDHENMFWYRQDPGLGLRLIYFSYDVKMKEKGDIPEGYSVSREKKERFSLILESASTNQTSMYLCASSPGQGAVGDTEAFFGQGTRLTVV.

The CDR3 loop is CASSGGPGLAGSGANVLTF. CDR3 in DNA: TGTGCCAGCAGTGGGGGTCCGGGACTAGCGGGATCCGGGGCCAACGTCCTGACTTTC. The rearrangement links TRBV5-6 to TRBJ2-6, with 13 bases lining up with TRBD2. Germline loops: CDR1 SGHDT, CDR2 YYEEEE. Trimming removed 5 bases from V and 4 bases from J; junction bases left unmatched: 12. This CDR3 has 19 residues.

The J gene is TRBJ1-5, the V gene TRBV27; 9 positions match TRBD1. The CDR3 extends over 15 amino acids. CDR1 and CDR2 from the germline V gene are MNHEY and SMNVEV (reference sequence). The V and J ends lost 5 bases and 4 bases, in that order; junction bases with no gene match: 6. CDR3 in amino acids: CASSPQGAGNQPQHF. CDR3 nucleotides: TGTGCCAGCAGTCCACAGGGGGCTGGAAATCAGCCCCAGCATTTT.